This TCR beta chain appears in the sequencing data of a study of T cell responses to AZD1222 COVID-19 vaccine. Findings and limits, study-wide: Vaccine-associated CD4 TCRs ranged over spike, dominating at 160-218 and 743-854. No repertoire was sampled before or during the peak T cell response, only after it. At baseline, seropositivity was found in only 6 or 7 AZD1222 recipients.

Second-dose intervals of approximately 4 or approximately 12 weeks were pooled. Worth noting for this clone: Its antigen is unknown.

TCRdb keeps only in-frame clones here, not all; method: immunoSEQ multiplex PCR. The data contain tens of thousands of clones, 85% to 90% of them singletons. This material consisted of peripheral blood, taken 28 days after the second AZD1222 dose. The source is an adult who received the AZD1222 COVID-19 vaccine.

The CDR3 nucleotides read TGTGCCAGCAGCTTAGCCGCTCTAGCGGGCCTCAATGAGCAGTTCTTC. Protein: CASSLAALAGLNEQFF. The V call is TRBV7-9, the J call TRBJ2-1, with 8 positions matching TRBD2. This CDR3 is 16 amino acids long. J gave up 6 bases and V 0 bases, and 7 bases lay outside the gene matches. CDR1 is SEHNR, CDR2 FQNEAQ, per germline (reference sequence).